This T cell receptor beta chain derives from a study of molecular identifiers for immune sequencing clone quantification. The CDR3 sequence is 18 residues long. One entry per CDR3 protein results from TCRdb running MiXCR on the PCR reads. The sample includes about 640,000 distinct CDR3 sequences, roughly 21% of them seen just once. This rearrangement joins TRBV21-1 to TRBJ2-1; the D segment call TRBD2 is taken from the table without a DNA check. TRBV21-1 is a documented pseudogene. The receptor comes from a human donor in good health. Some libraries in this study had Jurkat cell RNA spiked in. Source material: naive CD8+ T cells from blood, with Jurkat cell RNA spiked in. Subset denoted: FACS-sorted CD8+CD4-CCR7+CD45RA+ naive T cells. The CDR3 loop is CASSKTISLRASQNEQFF. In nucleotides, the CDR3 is TGTGCCAGCAGCAAGACGATTAGTTTACGGGCCTCACAGAATGAGCAGTTCTTC.